The sample holds one count of the clone carrying this TCR beta chain. These data originate in a study of OX40 agonist ivuxolimab in advanced cancers. In the study overall: Six ivuxolimab dose levels, 0.01 to 10 mg/kg, were given intravenously every 2 weeks. Patients undergoing dose escalation presented with hepatocellular carcinoma, melanoma, renal cell or head and neck cancer.

Using immunoSEQ multiplex PCR, the repertoire was profiled, and TCRdb retains in-frame clones only, with some absent. Of 45,000 to 65,000 clones listed, around nine tenths are singletons. This CDR3 region has 14 residues. Germline assignment: CDR1 MNHEY and CDR2 SVGAGI. Trimming left V 4 bases short and J 1 base short, with 11 bases between. Enrollment shut out patients with autoimmune disease history or systemic immunosuppression. The material was CD4+ or CD8+ T cells sorted from blood, obtained in a trial of the OX40 agonist ivuxolimab. The sequence was collected from an adult with an advanced solid tumor such as melanoma, head and neck, liver or kidney cancer. The chain links TRBV6-5 to TRBJ2-7, with D possibly TRBD2 on 6 matching bases. DNA for the CDR3: TGTGCCAGCAGTTCGGCGGGGACTTCCTACGAGCAGTACTTC. Its translation: CASSSAGTSYEQYF.